In its sample, the clone carrying this T cell receptor (beta chain) was seen a few times. This specimen belongs to a study of blood T cell repertoires in COVID-19. Between the trimmed V and J ends, which lost 2 bases and 0 bases, there was a span of 8 bases. The CDR3 covers 16 residues. Per the germline V gene, CDR1 is MNHEY and CDR2 is SMNVEV (reference sequence). Method: immunoSEQ multiplex PCR; TCRdb's copy keeps in-frame clones and lacks some. In the table there are about 220,000 clones, around 83% of which are singletons. V and J are TRBV27 and TRBJ1-6, with no clear D. Sequences were obtained from peripheral blood. The receptor was derived from a man aged 50 or older who had recovered from COVID-19. The CDR3 nucleotides read TGTGCCAGCAGTTTAAGGCCTAGCTCCTATAATTCACCCCTCCACTTT. The encoded protein is CASSLRPSSYNSPLHF.